What follows are 7 T cell receptor beta chains derived from one specimen sequenced in a study of cytomegalovirus exposure and HLA in healthy donors. Primers: 60 Vbeta forward and 13 Jbeta reverse. Libraries were prepared by immunoSEQ multiplex PCR; TCRdb keeps only in-frame clonotypes and omits some of them. The sample carries 150,000 to 170,000 clones, roughly 70% recorded once. Sequenced sample: PBMCs. The source of these receptors is a man under 40 in good health and CMV-seronegative.

The V call is TRBV2, the J call TRBJ2-2; D gene ambiguous. Germline lookup yields CDR1 SNHLY and CDR2 FYNNEI. The CDR3 runs to 14 residues. V lost 1 base and J lost 5, with 8 bases in between. CDR3: CASSEGAGTGELFF. DNA for the CDR3: TGTGCCAGCAGTGAAGGGGCTGGGACCGGGGAGCTGTTTTTT.

V and J are TRBV4-3 and TRBJ2-7; 7 bases match TRBD1. Germline V gene lookup returns CDR1 LGHNA and CDR2 YSLEER. Germline trimming cut 1 base from V and 7 bases from J; bases unmatched to any gene: 7. The CDR3 covers 14 residues. The DNA of the CDR3 is TGCGCCAGCAGCCAAGGACAGGGCTGGGGGGAGCAGTACTTC. This gives the protein CASSQGQGWGEQYF.

The genes are TRBV6-5 and TRBJ2-1; 10 bases align to TRBD1. The germline gives CDR1 MNHEY, CDR2 SVGAGI. The CDR3 has 13 amino acids. The J segment lost 4 bases and the V segment lost 8 bases, leaving 2 bases of the junction unmatched. The CDR3 DNA follows: TGTGCCAGCGAGGGACAGGGGTACAATGAGCAGTTCTTC. Translation: CASEGQGYNEQFF.

This clone was detected only a few times. The chain joins TRBV5-1 to TRBJ2-1; 10 bases map to TRBD2. CDR1 and CDR2 (germline): SGHRS, YFSETQ. With 4 bases clipped from V and 8 bases from J, the junction kept 9 bases outside the gene matches. The CDR3 contains 15 residues. The CDR3: CASSPNSGGIYEQFF. CDR3 in DNA: TGCGCCAGCAGCCCGAATAGCGGGGGGATCTATGAGCAGTTCTTC.

This clone was recorded a few times. V is TRBV5-6 and J is TRBJ1-3, with D unclear. V gave up 4 bases and J gave up 1 base, with 9 bases separating them. The CDR3 has 14 amino acids. Germline V gene sequence: CDR1 SGHDT, CDR2 YYEEEE. DNA of the CDR3: TGTGCCAGCAGCCTCTACGGTTCTGGAAACACCATATATTTT. It is translated as CASSLYGSGNTIYF.

J is TRBJ1-5 and V is TRBV7-2, with D unclear. Germline V gene lookup returns CDR1 SGHTA and CDR2 FQGNSA. Trimming cost V 3 bases and J 4 bases, with 13 bases left between them. This CDR3 comprises 15 residues. As DNA, the CDR3 is TGTGCCAGCAGCTTTCACAGTCGAGAAAATCAGCCCCAGCATTTT. Its translation: CASSFHSRENQPQHF.

This clone came up a few times. The chain uses TRBV7-9 and TRBJ2-3; a possible D gene is TRBD2 (6 bases). The germline V gene encodes CDR1 SEHNR and CDR2 FQNEAQ (reference sequence). V lost 3 bases, J lost 0 bases, and 7 bases lay in between. The CDR3 has 14 amino acids. This CDR3 reads CASSFAGSTDTQYF. Here the CDR3 DNA reads TGTGCCAGCAGCTTTGCGGGAAGCACAGATACGCAGTATTTT.